This T cell receptor (beta chain) is drawn from a study of cytotoxic CD8 clonotypes in ibrutinib-treated CLL. V lost 2 bases and J 3 bases, leaving 7 bases between the germline ends. The CDR3 covers 13 residues. Germline V gene lookup returns CDR1 SGHAT and CDR2 FQNNGV. Study observations and caveats: Sampling time points were not equivalent between sustained-remission and progressing patients.

Measured with immunoSEQ multiplex PCR; TCRdb has only the in-frame clones, and not every one. The table lists about 310,000 clones, almost 80% of them singletons. This clone was found a few times. As yet, its antigen is unknown. Specimen: PBMCs, collected before ibrutinib treatment. This TCR was sampled from a human donor with chronic lymphocytic leukemia. V and J are TRBV11-2 and TRBJ1-1; D gene unclear. DNA for the CDR3: TGTGCCAGCAGCTTATCGCCAGACACTGAAGCTTTCTTT. Amino acid sequence: CASSLSPDTEAFF.